The clone carrying this T cell receptor beta chain was seen ten or more times. The entry originates in a study of T cells in Graves' hyperthyroidism and ophthalmopathy. Amplification targeted TCR beta CDR3 regions from RNA transcripts. RT-PCR in the first round (using the HTBI primer set) targeted the TCR CDR3. TCRdb passed the multiplex PCR reads through MiXCR, listing each CDR3 protein once. This table holds hundreds of thousands of distinct CDR3 sequences, roughly a quarter found once. This CDR3 is 15 amino acids long. The germline V and J ends were trimmed by 6 bases and 1 base, with 12 bases remaining between them.

This chain links TRBV12-3 or TRBV12-4 with TRBJ2-2, with D perhaps TRBD1 (6 bases). The source of this sequence is a woman aged 25 to 45 with Graves' ophthalmopathy. The source material was blood. The CDR3: CASSRTTGNTGELFF. Here the CDR3 DNA reads TGTGCCAGCAGCAGGACGACAGGGAACACCGGGGAGCTGTTTTTT.